This T cell receptor (beta chain) emerged from a study of T cell responses to AZD1222 COVID-19 vaccine. Study results and caveats: Nearly half of the spike-specific TCRs reportedly recognize variant regions that carry no mutations. Dominant CD4 TCR responses targeted spike regions 160-218 and 743-854. The study sampled repertoires only after the peak T cell response.

V was pared by 4 bases and J by 7 bases, with 6 bases of the junction left unmatched. The CDR3 contains 15 residues. Looked up from germline, CDR1 is LGHDT and CDR2 is YNNKEL (reference sequence). The protocol was immunoSEQ multiplex PCR, while the TCRdb copy is restricted to in-frame clones and leaves out a portion. The sample includes about 79,000 clones, around 80% seen only once; the top ten take approximately 22%. About this clone: The antigen is undetermined.

Here the sequenced sample was peripheral blood, taken on day 0 of AZD1222 vaccination. The TCR was taken from an adult in good health. V usage is TRBV3-1 (or the pseudogene TRBV3-2) and J usage is TRBJ2-3; 12 bases map to TRBD1. For the CDR3, the DNA is TGTGCCAGCAGCCCCGGGACAGGGGGCGGAAATACGCAGTATTTT. Amino acid sequence: CASSPGTGGGNTQYF.